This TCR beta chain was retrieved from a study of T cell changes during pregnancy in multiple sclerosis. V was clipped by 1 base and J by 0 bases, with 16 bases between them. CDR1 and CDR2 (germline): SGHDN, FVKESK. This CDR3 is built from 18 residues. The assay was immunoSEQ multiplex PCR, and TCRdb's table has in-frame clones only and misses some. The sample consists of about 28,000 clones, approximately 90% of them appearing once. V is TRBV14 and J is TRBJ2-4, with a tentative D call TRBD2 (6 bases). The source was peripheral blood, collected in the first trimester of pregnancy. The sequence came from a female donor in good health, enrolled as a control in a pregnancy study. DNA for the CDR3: TGTGCCAGCAGCCAAGGGCTAGCGCGGAGTCTAGCCAAAAACATTCAGTACTTC. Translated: CASSQGLARSLAKNIQYF.